The T cell receptor beta chain described here comes from a study of cytomegalovirus exposure and HLA in healthy donors. Study-level findings and limits: Evidence from a later analysis indicated that most CMV-associated TCR beta chains looked HLA-restricted. Sequencing had likely introduced a cluster of highly shared sequence variants as an artifact.

Comment on this clone: Its target is unknown.

The PCR had 60 Vbeta and 13 Jbeta primers. Repertoires were generated with immunoSEQ multiplex PCR, while TCRdb's copy carries only in-frame clones and drops some. Among 150,000 to 200,000 clones listed, approximately 80% were seen once. The germline V gene encodes CDR1 SEHNR and CDR2 FQNEAQ (reference sequence). The trim removed 3 bases at V and 3 bases at J, leaving 4 bases unmatched. The CDR3 has 15 residues. Source material: PBMCs. The chain is built from TRBV7-9 and TRBJ1-4; TRBD1 aligns across 7 bases. The receptor's source is a young woman in good health and CMV-seronegative. DNA of the CDR3: TGTGCCAGCAGCTTTGGCGGGACAGCTAATGAAAAACTGTTTTTT. It encodes CASSFGGTANEKLFF. The full variable domain, with the rest looked up from reference TRBV7-9 and TRBJ1-4, is DTGVSQNPRHKITKRGQNVTFRCDPISEHNRLYWYRQTLGQGPEFLTYFQNEAQLEKSRLLSDRFSAERPKGSFSTLEIQRTEQGDSAMYLCASSFGGTANEKLFFGSGTQLSVL.